This entry concerns a single T cell receptor beta chain. The entry originates in a study of cytomegalovirus exposure and HLA in healthy donors. V dropped 0 bases and J dropped 2 bases, with 13 bases sitting between them. The CDR3 loop spans 16 amino acids. Germline V gives CDR1 SGDLS, CDR2 YYNGEE. The PCR had 60 Vbeta and 13 Jbeta primers. Clones were sequenced by immunoSEQ multiplex PCR, and TCRdb holds only the in-frame ones, with some missing. The sample yields roughly 130,000 clones, roughly 80% seen once. The chain links TRBV9 to TRBJ2-3; tentatively, D is TRBD2 (6 bases). The sequenced sample was PBMCs. The origin of this receptor is a middle-aged man in good health and CMV-seronegative. For the CDR3, the DNA is TGTGCCAGCAGCGTAGCCCCCACTAGCCCCACAGATACGCAGTATTTT. Amino acid sequence: CASSVAPTSPTDTQYF.